This TCR beta chain was recovered during a study of blood T cell repertoires in COVID-19. TCRdb's table, derived via immunoSEQ multiplex PCR, lists solely in-frame clones and lacks some. The data contain 65,000 to 95,000 clones, about 85% of them singletons. The CDR3 extends over 13 amino acids. Germline V CDR1 and CDR2: SGDLS, YYNGEE. The germline V and J ends were trimmed by 2 bases and 5 bases, with 9 bases remaining between them. V is TRBV9 and J is TRBJ2-3; D is possibly TRBD2 (6 bases). Sequenced material: peripheral blood. This receptor was identified in a man older than 75 with active or convalescent COVID-19. The chain's CDR3 is CASSVQGLDTQYF. The CDR3 DNA reads TGTGCCAGCAGCGTCCAGGGACTAGATACGCAGTATTTT.